A selection of T cell receptor beta chains follows, all from one sample in a study of identical twins. One entry per CDR3 protein results from TCRdb running MiXCR on the 5' RACE reads. The data show roughly 490,000 distinct CDR3 sequences, roughly an eighth seen once. Another study also made use of these data, one on yellow fever vaccine responses in identical twins.

Material: CD4+ T cells sorted from blood. The receptors stem from a woman aged 18-29 years in good health. The conserved cysteine and the conserved F or W are not part of the CDR3 here.

V	J	CDR3
TRBV7-2	TRBJ2-1	ASKGGSSYNEQF
TRBV4-1	TRBJ2-5	ASSQESRLQETQY
TRBV11-2	TRBJ2-3	ASSRTSGDTQY
TRBV3-1	TRBJ2-7	ASSQDMTEYHYEQY
TRBV10-3	TRBJ1-1	AIRGDSNTEAF
TRBV3-1	TRBJ2-7	ASSQEQLTEQY
TRBV12-3/TRBV12-4	TRBJ1-5	ASSHRTQGSNQPQH
TRBV5-1	TRBJ1-1	ASSLAADYLEAF
TRBV19	TRBJ2-1	ASSIAAGPLVNEQF
TRBV6-5	TRBJ1-5	ASSYDGVSNQPQH
TRBV7-9	TRBJ2-7	ASSPGGGSYEQY
TRBV25-1	TRBJ1-2	ASSQAGYGYT
TRBV14	TRBJ1-2	ASSQQDRWDGYT
TRBV12-3/TRBV12-4	TRBJ2-7	ASSKVLTYEQY
TRBV20-1	TRBJ2-1	SARSSGTTRTEQF
TRBV7-8	TRBJ1-1	ASSLKGGGTEAF
TRBV9	TRBJ2-3	ASSVEGTSDLSRTQY
TRBV18	TRBJ2-7	ASSPGRSGSYEQY
TRBV20-1	TRBJ2-3	SASPLAGGVTDTQY
TRBV29-1	TRBJ2-1	SVISGSYEQF
TRBV29-1	TRBJ1-4	SVAGGTNEKLF
TRBV11-2	TRBJ2-7	ASSSKTSSIYEQY
TRBV27	TRBJ2-1	ASSFLSGTGGLEQF
TRBV14	TRBJ2-1	ASSQVAGAYNEQF
TRBV6-1	TRBJ2-2	ASSEVTGSTGELF
TRBV20-1	TRBJ2-5	SGASARGGETQY
TRBV12-3/TRBV12-4	TRBJ1-1	ASSLTGTVNTEAF
TRBV5-1	TRBJ2-2	ASSSKLTGNTGELF
TRBV12-3/TRBV12-4	TRBJ2-5	ASSLRGQGGETQY
TRBV4-3	TRBJ1-4	ASSQTGTGEEKLF
TRBV6-1	TRBJ2-5	ASSDPRRGPGETQY
TRBV5-5	TRBJ2-3	ASSLDGGKTDTQY
TRBV7-2	TRBJ2-7	ASSLMSRSLIYEQY
TRBV5-1	TRBJ2-3	ASSLLGGTSTDTQY
TRBV7-9	TRBJ1-2	ASSSVGSLGGYT
TRBV29-1	TRBJ2-1	SGGLAETSSYNEQF